This T cell receptor beta chain stems from a study of shared clonotypes between healthy human individuals. To note about this clone: Antigen unknown.

The CDR3 is 14 amino acids. V shed 3 bases, J shed 6 bases, and the junction held 7 bases outside the gene matches. The germline gives CDR1 MDHEN, CDR2 SYDVKM. The assay used deep level. Repertoires were generated with immunoSEQ multiplex PCR, while TCRdb's copy carries only in-frame clones and drops some. The repertoire includes more than 2 million clones, approximately 95% of them detected once, and 0.85% to 1.3% sits in the top ten. CD45RO-negative, CCR7-selected cells formed the naive CD8 fraction, which excluded terminally differentiated effector memory CD45RA+ cells. Study-level points and caveats: Blood alone was sampled, and tissue repertoires likely differ. Memory subsets had estimated richness that was generally smaller than that of naive subsets. A small donor pool kept down the genetic and exposure-history diversity that was represented.

The sequenced sample consisted of naive CD8+ T cells sorted from blood. The rearrangement links TRBV28 to TRBJ1-2, with TRBD1 matching 7 bases. This receptor was obtained from a man aged 18 to 29 in good health. The CDR3 region has the DNA TGTGCCAGCAGTTTCTCCAGGGGGAGCCATGGCTACACCTTC. It specifies CASSFSRGSHGYTF.